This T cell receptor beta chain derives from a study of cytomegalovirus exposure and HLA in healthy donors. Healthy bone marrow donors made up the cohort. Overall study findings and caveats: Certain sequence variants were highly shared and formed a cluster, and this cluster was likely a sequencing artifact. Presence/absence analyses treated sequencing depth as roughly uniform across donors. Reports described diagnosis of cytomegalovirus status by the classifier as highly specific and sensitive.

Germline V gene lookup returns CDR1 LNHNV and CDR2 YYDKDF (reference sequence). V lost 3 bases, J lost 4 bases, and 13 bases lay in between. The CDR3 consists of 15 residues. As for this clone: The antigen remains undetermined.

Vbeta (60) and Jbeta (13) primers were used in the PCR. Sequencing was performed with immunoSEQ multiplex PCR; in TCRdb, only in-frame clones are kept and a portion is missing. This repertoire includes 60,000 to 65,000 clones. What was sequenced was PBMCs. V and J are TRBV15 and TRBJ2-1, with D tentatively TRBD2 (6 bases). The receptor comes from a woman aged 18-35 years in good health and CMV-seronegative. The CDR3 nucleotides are TGTGCCACCAGCAGCACTACGGACTATTACAATGAGCAGTTCTTC. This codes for CATSSTTDYYNEQFF.